Each of the 26 T cell receptor beta chains below was sequenced from the same sample in a study of shared clonotypes between healthy human individuals. Using immunoSEQ multiplex PCR, the repertoire was profiled, and TCRdb retains in-frame clones only, with some absent. The table shows a few million clones, with approximately 90% occurring only once. The sequencing input was naive CD4+ T cells from PBMCs. Subset here: CD45RA+ positively selected. The receptors stem from a man aged 18 to 29 in good health. Some clones in this sample may be carry-over from other donors' samples.

DNA for the CDR3: TGTGCCAGTTTAGCCCTGACGGGCGGCTACACCTTC. This codes for CASLALTGGYTF. The genes are TRBV6-1 and TRBJ1-2; D ambiguous. CDR3 length: 12 residues. The germline V gene has CDR1 MNHNS and CDR2 SASEGT. V was clipped by 9 bases and J by 8 bases, with 16 bases between them.

The genes are TRBV18 and TRBJ1-3; D ambiguous. This CDR3 comprises 14 residues. Germline CDR1 is KGHSH and CDR2 is LQKENI. V lost 4 bases to trimming and J lost 2 bases, with 9 bases between them. The CDR3 is CASSRGPAGNTIYF. The CDR3 nucleotides read TGTGCCAGCTCACGCGGGCCGGCTGGAAACACCATATATTTT.

As concerns this clone: In the same sample, other DNA sequences code for this CDR3. The chain couples TRBV6-1 to TRBJ1-5; a possible D gene is TRBD1 (5 bases). Trimming took 3 bases from V and 1 from J, leaving 10 bases between them. Germline V gene lookup returns CDR1 MNHNS and CDR2 SASEGT. The CDR3 has 15 residues. As DNA, the CDR3 is TGTGCCAGCAGTGAGGCCGGGGACAGCAATCAGCCCCAGCATTTT. It yields the protein CASSEAGDSNQPQHF.

The rearrangement links TRBV19 to TRBJ1-4; TRBD1 aligns across 8 bases. V dropped 5 bases and J dropped 9; count of bases not matched to a gene: 14. Germline assignment: CDR1 LNHDA and CDR2 SQIVND (reference sequence). The CDR3 consists of 16 residues. The CDR3 protein is CASSPQTGARWKKLFF. The CDR3 nucleotides read TGTGCCAGTAGTCCTCAGACAGGGGCACGGTGGAAAAAACTGTTTTTT. The full variable domain, completed using reference TRBV19 and TRBJ1-4, is DGGITQSPKYLFRKEGQNVTLSCEQNLNHDAMYWYRQDPGQGLRLIYYSQIVNDFQKGDIAEGYSVSREKKESFPLTVTSAQKNPTAFYLCASSPQTGARWKKLFFGSGTQLSVL.

This rearrangement joins TRBV11-2 to TRBJ2-2; D is perhaps TRBD1 or TRBD2 (6 bases each). V lost 3 bases to trimming and J lost 2 bases, with 19 bases between them. The V gene's germline CDR1 is SGHAT and CDR2 FQNNGV. This CDR3 is built from 18 residues. CDR3 coding DNA: TGTGCCAGCAGCTTCCGGTCCCCTGGGGGGCTAAACACCGGGGAGCTGTTTTTT. Translating it yields CASSFRSPGGLNTGELFF. Filled out from reference TRBV11-2 and TRBJ2-2, the complete variable domain reads EAGVAQSPRYKIIEKRQSVAFWCNPISGHATLYWYQQILGQGPKLLIQFQNNGVVDDSQLPKDRFSAERLKGVDSTLKIQPAKLEDSAVYLCASSFRSPGGLNTGELFFGEGSRLTVL.

The genes are TRBV29-1 and TRBJ1-1, with D possibly matching TRBD1 (5 bases). Germline V CDR1 and CDR2: SQVTM, ANQGSEA. The CDR3 length is 11 residues. In nucleotides, the CDR3 is TGCTCGGGACGGTCGAACACTGAAGCTTTCTTT. Its translation: CSGRSNTEAFF.

This rearrangement joins TRBV7-2 to TRBJ1-4, with TRBD1 as a possible D gene (5 bases). The CDR3 is 17 amino acids. The V gene's germline CDR1 is SGHTA and CDR2 FQGNSA. Between the trimmed V and J ends, which lost 0 bases and 6 bases, there was a span of 17 bases. CDR3 DNA: TGTGCCAGCAGCTTAGCGCTATTAGGACGAGGGGATGAAAAACTGTTTTTT. Its protein product is CASSLALLGRGDEKLFF. The whole variable domain, filled in from reference TRBV7-2 and TRBJ1-4, reads GAGVSQSPSNKVTEKGKDVELRCDPISGHTALYWYRQSLGQGLEFLIYFQGNSAPDKSGLPSDRFSAERTGGSVSTLTIQRTQQEDSAVYLCASSLALLGRGDEKLFFGSGTQLSVL.

V gene TRBV9 combines with J gene TRBJ2-1, with 8 bases identical to TRBD2. The CDR3 consists of 15 residues. Germline loops: CDR1 SGDLS, CDR2 YYNGEE. The junction had 9 bases not matched to a gene; V was cut back by 6 bases and J by 4 bases. The CDR3 region is CASTILAEGYNEQFF. In DNA form, the CDR3 reads TGTGCCAGCACGATACTAGCGGAGGGGTACAATGAGCAGTTCTTC.

This chain joins TRBV5-4 and TRBJ2-1; 12 bases match TRBD2. V lost 5 bases and J lost 0; bases outside the gene matches: 6. CDR1 and CDR2 from the germline V gene are SGHNT and YYREEE (reference sequence). The CDR3 length is 17 residues. The CDR3 sequence: CASRSWTSGNSYNEQFF. CDR3 nucleotide sequence: TGTGCCAGCAGGAGCTGGACTAGCGGGAACTCCTACAATGAGCAGTTCTTC. Full variable domain (outside the CDR3, taken from reference TRBV5-4 and TRBJ2-1): ETGVTQSPTHLIKTRGQQVTLRCSSQSGHNTVSWYQQALGQGPQFIFQYYREEENGRGNFPPRFSGLQFPNYSSELNVNALELDDSALYLCASRSWTSGNSYNEQFFGPGTRLTVL.

The CDR3 region has the DNA TGCGCCAGCAGCCCCCTTCAAAGAAATGAGCAGTTCTTC. This gives the protein CASSPLQRNEQFF. The chain links TRBV4-3 to TRBJ2-1; unclear D gene. The CDR3 extends over 13 amino acids. From germline, CDR1 is LGHNA and CDR2 YSLEER. V gave up 4 bases and J gave up 7 bases, with 11 bases separating them.

This clone was counted only a few times. In DNA, the CDR3 is TGTGCCAGCAGCCTAGGACAGGGGAATAGCAATCAGCCCCAGCATTTT. As protein: CASSLGQGNSNQPQHF. The chain employs TRBV28 and TRBJ1-5, with TRBD1 matching over 9 bases. This CDR3 has 16 amino acids. Germline trimming cut 6 bases from V and 0 bases from J; bases unmatched to any gene: 6. Germline CDR1 reads MDHEN; CDR2 reads SYDVKM.

The V gene is TRBV21-1, the J gene TRBJ2-7; the DNA was not used to check the table's D call, TRBD2. TRBV21-1 is classified as a pseudogene. CDR3 length equals 16 residues. For the CDR3, the DNA is TGTGCCAGCAGCAACTTGGAAGCGGGAGTCATCTACGAGCAGTACTTC. Translation: CASSNLEAGVIYEQYF.

The rearrangement uses TRBV18 and TRBJ2-1; D may be TRBD2 (5 bases). The CDR3 contains 16 residues. V was shortened by 3 bases and J by 5 bases, with 17 bases between the two germline ends. CDR1 and CDR2 from the germline V gene are KGHSH and LQKENI. The CDR3 region has the DNA TGTGCCAGCTCACCTCCTGGGAGCTCAAGGAACAATGAGCAGTTCTTC. Translation gives CASSPPGSSRNNEQFF.

The chain recombines TRBV28 with TRBJ1-5, with D unresolved. Germline values: CDR1 MDHEN, CDR2 SYDVKM. V lost 6 bases to trimming and J lost 7 bases, with 13 bases between them. This CDR3 is built from 13 residues. CDR3 sequence reads: CASRSSLRQPQHF. The CDR3, as DNA: TGTGCCAGCAGGTCCTCCCTGCGCCAGCCCCAGCATTTT.

This rearrangement joins TRBV28 to TRBJ2-7; tentative D call: TRBD1 (6 bases). This CDR3 spans 17 amino acids. The ends were cut back, 2 bases at V and 4 bases at J, with 21 bases in the middle. CDR1 and CDR2 from the germline V gene are MDHEN and SYDVKM. CDR3 region: CASSLVGQGLGTYEQYF. The CDR3 nucleotides read TGTGCCAGCAGTTTAGTCGGGCAGGGGCTAGGTACTTACGAGCAGTACTTC.

The rearrangement joins TRBV5-1 to TRBJ2-1; a weak D match, TRBD1 (5 bases). The CDR3 sequence is 12 residues long. With 2 bases removed from V and 15 bases from J, the gap between germline ends came to 15 bases. Per the germline V gene, CDR1 is SGHRS and CDR2 is YFSETQ. The CDR3 DNA is TGCGCCAGCAGCTTAGGTGGCCTTGGGGCGTTCTTC. It translates to CASSLGGLGAFF.

The rearrangement joins TRBV30 to TRBJ1-5; D is possibly TRBD1 (6 bases). The CDR3 is made up of 13 amino acids. Looked up from germline, CDR1 is GTSNPN and CDR2 is SVGIG (reference sequence). Trimming took off 5 bases at V and 11 bases at J, with 19 bases between the two ends. CDR3 sequence (DNA): TGTGCCTGGGCAATACAGGGTCGGTCTTCCCAGCATTTT. Translated, it gives CAWAIQGRSSQHF.

This chain's CDR3 is CASSPLYSGANVLTF. CDR3 nucleotide sequence: TGTGCCAGTAGCCCTCTTTACTCGGGGGCCAACGTCCTGACTTTC. V usage is TRBV19 and J usage is TRBJ2-6; no firm D call. This CDR3 has 15 amino acids. Germline V gives CDR1 LNHDA, CDR2 SQIVND (reference sequence). Deletions cut 6 bases from V and 4 bases from J, with 13 bases between.

The rearrangement joins TRBV11-2 to TRBJ2-5; D gene uncertain. The CDR3 has 13 residues. V was clipped by 1 base and J by 6 bases, with 9 bases between them. Germline V gives CDR1 SGHAT, CDR2 FQNNGV. DNA for the CDR3: TGTGCCAGCAGCTTAGTTCGGTCGAAGACCCAGTACTTC. The encoded protein is CASSLVRSKTQYF.

V gene TRBV7-2 combines with J gene TRBJ1-4; the match to TRBD1 covers 12 bases. V gave up 5 bases and J gave up 8 bases; unmatched junction bases: 9. The CDR3 is 16 residues long. CDR1 SGHTA and CDR2 FQGNSA come from the germline V gene. CDR3 region: CASSQTSGTGGEKLFF. The CDR3, as DNA: TGTGCCAGCAGCCAAACTTCCGGGACAGGGGGCGAAAAACTGTTTTTT.

The count of this clone is one. The chain has TRBV9 and TRBJ2-3; perhaps TRBD2 as D (6 bases). V lost 2 bases and J lost 0, with 13 bases in between. The CDR3 sequence is 16 residues long. Germline values: CDR1 SGDLS, CDR2 YYNGEE. CDR3 nucleotide sequence: TGTGCCAGCAGCGTCCTCGCGAGCGGGAGCACAGATACGCAGTATTTT. Protein sequence: CASSVLASGSTDTQYF. The full variable domain, in which reference TRBV9 and TRBJ2-3 provide the parts outside the CDR3, is DSGVTQTPKHLITATGQRVTLRCSPRSGDLSVYWYQQSLDQGLQFLIQYYNGEERAKGNILERFSAQQFPDLHSELNLSSLELGDSALYFCASSVLASGSTDTQYFGPGTRLTVL.

The chain links TRBV5-1 to TRBJ2-1; D is unclear. Trimming removed 0 bases at V and 7 bases at J, with 8 bases between. The CDR3 is 13 residues long. From germline, CDR1 is SGHRS and CDR2 YFSETQ. CDR3 in DNA: TGCGCCAGCAGCTTGGGAATCTCGAATGAGCAGTTCTTC. Translation: CASSLGISNEQFF.

This clone was detected once. The J gene is TRBJ2-7, the V gene TRBV7-9, with TRBD1 as a possible D gene (8 bases). V shed 5 bases and J shed 1 base, with 15 bases lying between them. The CDR3 runs 15 residues. The germline gives CDR1 SEHNR, CDR2 FQNEAQ (reference sequence). CDR3: CASSEQGGTSYEQYF. Written as DNA, the CDR3 is TGTGCCAGCAGCGAACAGGGGGGGACGTCCTACGAGCAGTACTTC.

The chain couples TRBV28 to TRBJ1-1, with 9 bases aligning to TRBD1. J lost 4 bases, V lost 4 bases, and 7 bases had no gene match. This CDR3 comprises 15 residues. The germline gives CDR1 MDHEN, CDR2 SYDVKM. CDR3 DNA sequence: TGTGCCAGCAGTTCGAGACAGGGGGGAGGCACTGAAGCTTTCTTT. Translation: CASSSRQGGGTEAFF.

With respect to this clone: The sample contains more than one DNA sequence encoding this CDR3. The chain links TRBV5-1 to TRBJ2-2; 7 nucleotides align to TRBD2. Germline CDR1 and CDR2: SGHRS and YFSETQ. This CDR3 region has 15 residues. V was clipped by 2 bases and J by 0 bases; unmatched bases: 1. The DNA for the CDR3 is TGCGCCAGCAGCTTTAGCGGGCCGAACACCGGGGAGCTGTTTTTT. Its translation: CASSFSGPNTGELFF.

The chain recombines TRBV6-6 with TRBJ2-7; D assignment may be TRBD1 or TRBD2 (5 bases each). Trimming took 0 bases from V and 4 from J, leaving 13 bases between them. Germline-derived CDR1 and CDR2 are MNHNY and SVGAGI (reference sequence). The CDR3 totals 15 residues. The CDR3 region has the DNA TGTGCCAGCAGTTACTCGAGGGTAGCAGGGTACGAGCAGTACTTC. The encoded protein is CASSYSRVAGYEQYF.